This is a list of T cell receptor beta chains from one sample in a study of regulatory T cells in long-lasting Graves disease. Using its own MiXCR run on the multiplex PCR reads, TCRdb lists one record per CDR3 protein. Here the sample spans 650,000 to 700,000 distinct CDR3 sequences, 30% being singletons. The source was peripheral blood mononuclear cells (PBMCs), collected when the disease was refractory, from a patient treated with antithyroid drugs. These receptor sequences come from a female donor with Graves disease. CDR3s include the opening cysteine and the closing phenylalanine or tryptophan. A D gene is named only where the DNA matches it firmly. Clone size appears in some rows only: once, few, many, or a class for an expanded clone.

d_call j_call cdr3_length v_call clone_size cdr3_aa cdr3_nt
- TRBJ1-1 12 TRBV29-1 - CSVGGGGTEAFF TGCAGCGTTGGAGGTGGGGGCACTGAAGCTTTCTTT
- TRBJ2-5 14 TRBV28 - CASSTPTFQETQYF TGTGCCAGCAGTACACCTACCTTTCAAGAGACCCAGTACTTC
- TRBJ1-2 15 TRBV9 - CASSVGGRGDYGYTF TGTGCCAGCAGCGTAGGTGGCAGGGGAGACTATGGCTACACCTTC
TRBD1 TRBJ1-5 16 TRBV28 - CASSTQTGGANQPQHF TGTGCCAGCAGTACCCAGACAGGGGGTGCCAATCAGCCCCAGCATTTT
TRBD1 TRBJ1-2 17 TRBV5-1 - CASSLGPRQGPNYGYTF TGCGCCAGCAGCTTGGGGCCCCGACAGGGCCCTAACTATGGCTACACCTTC
- TRBJ1-6 13 TRBV2 many CASKRGAGSPLHF TGTGCCAGCAAGAGGGGAGCGGGCTCACCCCTCCACTTT
- TRBJ1-5 13 TRBV6-1 many CASSGQVNQPQHF TGTGCCAGCAGTGGACAGGTAAATCAGCCCCAGCATTTT
- TRBJ2-5 14 TRBV5-1 - CASGRENSRETQYF TGCGCCAGCGGCCGGGAAAATTCGAGAGAGACCCAGTACTTC
TRBD2 TRBJ2-2 16 TRBV9 - CASSVGAGGGTGELFF TGTGCCAGCAGCGTAGGTGCGGGGGGGGGAACCGGGGAGCTGTTTTTT
- TRBJ1-1 13 TRBV19 - CASSIDGGAEAFF TGTGCCAGTAGTATAGATGGCGGAGCTGAAGCTTTCTTT
- TRBJ1-1 14 TRBV6-1 many CASSPRHENTEAFF TGTGCCAGCAGTCCACGACACGAGAACACTGAAGCTTTCTTT
- TRBJ2-2 12 TRBV12-3/TRBV12-4 - CASNRNTGELFF TGTGCCAGCAATAGAAACACCGGGGAGCTGTTTTTT
TRBD2 TRBJ2-7 15 TRBV20-1 - CSAALGTSGSYEQYF TGCAGTGCTGCCCTCGGGACTAGCGGTTCCTACGAGCAGTACTTC
TRBD2 TRBJ2-7 16 TRBV27 many CASSLSPDSAGYEQYF TGTGCCAGCAGTTTATCCCCCGACTCAGCGGGGTACGAGCAGTACTTC
TRBD2 TRBJ2-7 14 TRBV5-1 - CASSFRGSTDEQYF TGCGCCAGCAGCTTCCGCGGGAGTACCGACGAGCAGTACTTC
- TRBJ1-2 14 TRBV28 - CASSYRDGVYGYTF TGTGCCAGCAGTTACAGGGACGGGGTCTATGGCTACACCTTC
- TRBJ1-1 14 TRBV20-1 - CSARVGAGNTEAFF TGCAGTGCTAGAGTGGGGGCGGGGAACACTGAAGCTTTCTTT
- TRBJ1-5 16 TRBV7-9 few CASSLAAGSGNQPQHF TGTGCCAGCAGCTTAGCCGCTGGGTCGGGCAATCAGCCCCAGCATTTT
- TRBJ2-7 14 TRBV13 - CASSLGIRDYEQYF TGTGCCAGCAGCTTAGGAATCAGGGACTACGAGCAGTACTTC
TRBD1 TRBJ1-4 15 TRBV3-1 - CASSRGTVDNEKLFF TGTGCCAGCAGCCGAGGGACAGTAGATAATGAAAAACTGTTTTTT
TRBD2 TRBJ2-6 17 TRBV7-9 - CASSLVAGGSGANVLTF TGTGCCAGCAGCTTAGTAGCGGGGGGCTCTGGGGCCAACGTCCTGACTTTC
- TRBJ2-7 13 TRBV11-2 many CASSFGHPYEQYF TGTGCCAGCAGCTTCGGACACCCCTACGAGCAGTACTTC
- TRBJ1-1 14 TRBV2 many CASSHPLQGTEAFF TGTGCCAGCAGCCACCCATTACAGGGAACTGAAGCTTTCTTT
TRBD1 TRBJ1-5 16 TRBV3-1 - CASSQAHTGAGQPQHF TGTGCCAGCAGCCAAGCCCACACAGGGGCCGGGCAGCCCCAGCATTTT
- TRBJ1-2 14 TRBV9 - CASSVLTANYGYTF TGTGCCAGCAGCGTTCTGACAGCTAACTATGGCTACACCTTC
- TRBJ2-7 14 TRBV9 - CASSPFSGEDEQYF TGTGCCAGCAGCCCATTCTCGGGGGAGGACGAGCAGTACTTC
- TRBJ1-2 13 TRBV28 many CASRETINYGYTF TGTGCCAGCAGGGAGACAATTAACTATGGCTACACCTTC
TRBD1 TRBJ1-5 15 TRBV6-1 - CASTGTGTMNQPQHF TGTGCCAGCACTGGGACAGGTACCATGAATCAGCCCCAGCATTTT
TRBD2 TRBJ2-7 14 TRBV29-1 - CSAVGLAKPYEQYF TGCAGCGCCGTTGGACTAGCGAAACCCTACGAGCAGTACTTC
- TRBJ1-2 10 TRBV28 many CASRAGLYTF TGTGCCAGCAGGGCGGGACTTTACACCTTC
- TRBJ1-1 13 TRBV12-3/TRBV12-4 few CASSLGGAVEAFF TGTGCCAGCAGTTTGGGGGGGGCGGTTGAAGCTTTCTTT
- TRBJ1-5 13 TRBV5-1 few CASSSGAEQPQHF TGCGCCAGCAGCTCCGGAGCGGAACAGCCCCAGCATTTT
- TRBJ1-5 16 TRBV18 - CASSPNVGRAIQPQHF TGTGCCAGCTCACCAAACGTAGGCAGGGCCATACAGCCCCAGCATTTT
- TRBJ2-2 13 TRBV28 few CASSPDLTGELFF TGTGCCAGCAGTCCAGACCTCACCGGGGAGCTGTTTTTT
- TRBJ2-5 13 TRBV2 many CASSDRTQETQYF TGTGCCAGCAGTGACAGGACACAAGAGACCCAGTACTTC
- TRBJ1-2 11 TRBV15 few CATSRDRGYTF TGTGCCACCAGCAGGGACAGAGGCTACACCTTC
TRBD2 TRBJ2-5 20 TRBV6-1 few CASSQQGVGLAGGPRETQYF TGTGCCAGCAGCCAACAGGGGGTCGGGCTAGCGGGAGGGCCGCGGGAGACCCAGTACTTC
TRBD1 TRBJ1-2 18 TRBV7-9 few CASSFSGQGASTNYGYTF TGTGCCAGCAGCTTTTCCGGACAGGGGGCTTCTACTAACTATGGCTACACCTTC
TRBD1 TRBJ1-1 18 TRBV7-3 - CASSPYGGTGRPSAEAFF TGTGCCAGCAGCCCTTACGGAGGGACAGGGCGGCCATCCGCTGAAGCTTTCTTT
- TRBJ1-1 12 TRBV3-1 few CASSRQKGEAFF TGTGCCAGCAGCCGACAGAAAGGGGAAGCTTTCTTT
- TRBJ1-1 15 TRBV4-1 once CASSQGIGPNTEAFF TGCGCCAGCAGCCAAGGTATAGGGCCGAACACTGAAGCTTTCTTT
- TRBJ1-2 15 TRBV12-3/TRBV12-4 - CASSTYRGLLIGYTF TGTGCCAGCAGTACCTATCGGGGGCTCCTTATTGGCTACACCTTC
TRBD1 TRBJ1-1 16 TRBV19 few CASSTRTGGMNTEAFF TGTGCCAGTAGCACCCGGACAGGTGGCATGAACACTGAAGCTTTCTTT
- TRBJ1-1 15 TRBV6-1 few CASSRPTVLNTEAFF TGTGCCAGCAGTCGCCCAACAGTTTTGAACACTGAAGCTTTCTTT
TRBD2 TRBJ2-7 15 TRBV12-3/TRBV12-4 many CASSFGPSGSTEQYF TGTGCCAGCAGTTTTGGCCCTAGCGGGAGTACCGAGCAGTACTTC
- TRBJ2-7 16 TRBV11-2 few CASSLDRRLSSYEQYF TGTGCCAGCAGCTTAGATAGGCGACTAAGCTCCTACGAGCAGTACTTC